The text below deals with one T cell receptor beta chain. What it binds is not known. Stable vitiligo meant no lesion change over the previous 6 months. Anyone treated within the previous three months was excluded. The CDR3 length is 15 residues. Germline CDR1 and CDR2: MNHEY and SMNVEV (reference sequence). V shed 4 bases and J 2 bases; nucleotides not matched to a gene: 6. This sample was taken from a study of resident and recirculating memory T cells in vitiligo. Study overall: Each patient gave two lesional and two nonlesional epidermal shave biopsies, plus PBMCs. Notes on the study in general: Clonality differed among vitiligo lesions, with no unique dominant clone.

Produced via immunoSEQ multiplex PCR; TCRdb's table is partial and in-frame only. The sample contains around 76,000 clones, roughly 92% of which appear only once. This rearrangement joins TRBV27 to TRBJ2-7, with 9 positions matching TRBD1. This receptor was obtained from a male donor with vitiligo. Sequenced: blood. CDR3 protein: CASSSPTGGAYEQYF. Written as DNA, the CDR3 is TGTGCCAGCAGTTCTCCGACAGGGGGTGCCTACGAGCAGTACTTC.